These 6 T cell receptor beta chains were all obtained from the same sample, sequenced in a study of OX40 agonist ivuxolimab in advanced cancers. Assay: immunoSEQ multiplex PCR; the TCRdb copy retains only in-frame clones and omits some. The sample lists around 56,000 clones; approximately 83% were seen once. This specimen was CD4+ or CD8+ T cells sorted from blood, taken in a trial of the OX40 agonist ivuxolimab. The receptors derive from an adult with an advanced solid tumor such as melanoma, head and neck, liver or kidney cancer.

The chain has TRBV11-2 and TRBJ1-3, with 7 positions matching TRBD1. This CDR3 has 17 amino acids. Per the germline V gene, CDR1 is SGHAT and CDR2 is FQNNGV. The J segment lost 1 base and the V segment lost 5 bases, leaving 11 bases of the junction unmatched. The CDR3 loop reads CASSPGDRPRSGNTIYF. CDR3 sequence (DNA): TGTGCCAGCAGCCCCGGGGACAGACCCAGATCTGGAAACACCATATATTTT.

The chain carries TRBV29-1 and TRBJ1-5; 8 bases line up with TRBD1. V lost 6 bases to trimming and J lost 5 bases; unmatched junction nucleotides: 9. Germline loops: CDR1 SQVTM, CDR2 ANQGSEA. The CDR3 runs 14 residues. CDR3: CSVADRGVDQPQHF. The CDR3 nucleotides are TGCAGCGTCGCCGACAGGGGAGTCGATCAGCCCCAGCATTTT.

This clone qualifies as medium-sized. The chain recombines TRBV5-1 with TRBJ1-3; D is possibly TRBD1 (6 bases). Germline V CDR1 and CDR2: SGHRS, YFSETQ. This CDR3 spans 16 amino acids. Trimming removed 2 bases at V and 6 bases at J, with 18 bases between. This chain's CDR3 is CASSLDIPGAENTIYF. CDR3 nucleotide sequence: TGCGCCAGCAGCTTAGATATTCCAGGGGCGGAAAACACCATATATTTT.

The chain recombines TRBV5-4 with TRBJ1-1; no firm D call. Germline CDR1 and CDR2: SGHNT and YYREEE (reference sequence). The CDR3 length is 15 residues. V shed 0 bases and J shed 0 bases, with 9 bases lying between them. CDR3 DNA: TGTGCCAGCAGCTTGGTGCGGGGAATGAACACTGAAGCTTTCTTT. It specifies CASSLVRGMNTEAFF.

The V and J genes are TRBV30 and TRBJ1-1, with D possibly matching TRBD1 (5 bases). Trimming stripped 7 bases from V and 1 base from J, with 13 bases between. The CDR3 sequence is 13 residues long. The germline CDR1 and CDR2 sequences are GTSNPN and SVGIG (reference sequence). This CDR3 is CAFTGLSNTEAFF. The CDR3 nucleotides are TGTGCCTTTACGGGACTCTCGAACACTGAAGCTTTCTTT.

The chain has TRBV20-1 and TRBJ2-3; D remains unclear. V gave up 3 bases and J gave up 11 bases, with 9 bases separating them. The CDR3 has 10 amino acids. Germline V gives CDR1 DFQATT, CDR2 SNEGSKA (reference sequence). The CDR3 protein is CSASVVEQYF. The CDR3 nucleotides read TGCAGTGCTAGTGTGGTCGAGCAGTATTTT.